This T cell receptor beta chain was captured by sequencing in a study of T-cell reconstitution after alpha-beta-depleted transplantation in children listed by TCRdb under 2016. At the level of the whole study: T-cell immune reconstitution after TCRalphabeta/CD19-depleted allogeneic hematopoietic cell transplantation in children was quantitatively tracked in the study by means of TCR repertoire profiling.

What the work shows at the level of the full study, not this receptor alone: About two months after transplant, the apparently early recovery of alphabetaT-cell counts reportedly depended on just several hundred clones that had expanded rapidly and came from non-depleted graft cells. Over the following months the frequencies of hyperexpanded clones went down, and after one year T-cell counts and TCRbeta diversity were mostly credited to newly produced T cells. In some patients, high TCRbeta diversity at day 60 was attributed to recipient T cells and intrathymic progenitors that had survived conditioning.

The junction shows trimming of 1 base on V and 3 bases on J, and the gene matches do not reach 3 bases of it. From the cysteine up to the phenylalanine, the CDR3 has a length of 14 residues. The read is trimmed to its CDR3 DNA, 42 bases read in frame from base 1. The germline V gene supplies CDR1 SGHTA and CDR2 FQGNSA. The treatment or condition label corresponds to: allogeneic hematopoietic cell transplantation with graft depleted of TCRalphabeta T cells and CD19 B cells. The transplant recipients were children given TCRalphabeta/CD19-depleted allogeneic hematopoietic cell grafts. The receptor library was made with PCR. TCRdb names Illumina HiSeq 2500 as the instrument used. To normalize quantification of the TCRbeta repertoire, the TCR libraries were built with molecular barcoding that relied on unique molecular identifiers. TCRdb itself trimmed the public reads at Q25 with fastp, ran MiXCR and retained productive beta chains. Duplicate CDR3 protein sequences are folded into a single record with the most common DNA and genes. Within this sample are 200,000 to 250,000 distinct CDR3 sequences, with 6.5% to 10% of them counted one time only. The top ten clonotypes cover 6.3% of the sample.

Turning to this clonotype: No antigen is known for it. No much larger clone exists at a distance of one base, and base qualities are not known.

The source material was PBMCs, mostly from graft donor cells, sampled 180 days after TCRalphabeta/CD19-depleted stem cell transplant. The sequence was obtained from a male patient younger than 18 who had a stem cell transplant for acute lymphoblastic leukemia, so the T cells may come from the graft donor. The V and J genes are TRBV7-2 and TRBJ2-7; the junction holds 7 bases that match TRBD1. The sequenced DNA: TGTGCCAGCAGCTTAGGAGGGACAGTCTACGAGCAGTACTTC. Protein translation: CASSLGGTVYEQYF.